Presented here are 8 T cell receptor beta chains from one specimen sequenced in a study of T cells expressing NK-cell markers. TCRdb re-analyzed the 5' RACE reads; it lists each CDR3 protein once, without DNA. This table lists approximately 170,000 distinct CDR3 sequences. The material sequenced was blood T cells: a sorted CD56 or NKG2C T cell subset, CD4+ or CD8+ T cells, or bulk PBMC T cells (not recorded which). The receptors shown here come from a man aged 18-75 years in good health.

V usage is TRBV7-2 and J usage is TRBJ2-2; TCRdb reports TRBD1, a call that lacks DNA to check it against. Germline lookup yields CDR1 SGHTA and CDR2 FQGNSA. CDR3 length equals 14 residues. CDR3: CASSLNRGMGELFF.

The chain links TRBV7-9 to TRBJ1-2; the TRBD1 assignment by TCRdb is unverifiable without DNA. CDR3 length: 15 residues. Germline loops: CDR1 SEHNR, CDR2 FQNEAQ (reference sequence). The CDR3 sequence is CASRTSDRGLDGYTF.

The chain uses TRBV5-1 and TRBJ1-2. The CDR3 has 14 residues. CDR1 is SGHRS and CDR2 is YFSETQ in the germline V gene. CDR3 amino acids: CASSFLGYDYGYTF.

The V call is TRBV6-5, the J call TRBJ2-2; without DNA, the TCRdb call of TRBD2 cannot be checked. The germline gives CDR1 MNHEY, CDR2 SVGAGI. The CDR3 runs to 19 residues. CDR3 residues: CASSYSGGGAIYGTGELFF.

The J gene is TRBJ2-7, the V gene TRBV11-2; the D call from TCRdb, TRBD2, cannot be confirmed without DNA. The germline CDR1 and CDR2 sequences are SGHAT and FQNNGV. This CDR3 spans 14 amino acids. CDR3 region: CASSQTAGTYEQYF.

V gene TRBV20-1 combines with J gene TRBJ2-1; TCRdb indicates TRBD1, and absent DNA this call remains unverified. The CDR3 extends over 15 amino acids. The germline gives CDR1 DFQATT, CDR2 SNEGSKA (reference sequence). CDR3 residues: CSARAGAAGYNEQFF.

The chain is built from TRBV6-1 and TRBJ2-7; TCRdb outputs TRBD1, but without DNA this stays unchecked. This CDR3 spans 14 amino acids. Germline V lookup: CDR1 MNHNS, CDR2 SASEGT. The CDR3 region is CASRPGVPGAEQYF.

The chain has TRBV6-5 and TRBJ2-3; TCRdb calls TRBD2, which cannot be checked without DNA. Looked up from germline, CDR1 is MNHEY and CDR2 is SVGAGI. The CDR3 consists of 15 residues. Here the CDR3 reads CASIRLAGVTDTQYF.